This TCR beta chain derives from a study of PD-L1 blockade in urothelial cancer. The wider study: Peripheral blood specimens exhibited a median yield of approximately 150,000 T cells.

Time point: peripheral blood 6 weeks after treatment start. Sample contribution per patient ranged from 1 to 8, covering pretreatment and on-treatment. Synthetic TCR analog templates were spiked into each PCR. The table came from immunoSEQ multiplex PCR; TCRdb's copy has only in-frame clones and leaves some out. The sample records roughly 76,000 clones, approximately 90% being singletons. This clone was seen only once. This TCR was sampled from a woman of 80 years or more with urothelial cancer. The source was PBMCs, collected around atezolizumab (anti-PD-L1) treatment.

The CDR3 coding sequence is TGTGCCAGCAGCTTGGACGCTAGCGAGGCCTACGAGCAGTACTTC. The encoded protein is CASSLDASEAYEQYF. The rearrangement joins TRBV5-4 to TRBJ2-7; TRBD2 might be the D (6 bases). Germline assignment: CDR1 SGHNT and CDR2 YYREEE (reference sequence). This CDR3 contains 15 residues. Trimming pared 0 bases from V and 2 bases from J, leaving 12 bases between.